This is a list of T cell receptor beta chains from one sample in a study of T cell repertoires in cytomegalovirus infection. TCRdb re-analysed the reads in MiXCR, keeping a single row per CDR3 protein. This table has 400,000 to 550,000 distinct CDR3 sequences, over 9% appearing once. Material: PBMCs. These TCRs come from a human donor in good health (CMV status not recorded). Some clones in this sample may be carry-over from other donors' samples. Both conserved end residues are part of each CDR3. D genes are given only for firm matches. A row's size may be missing; if present it is once, few, many or a size class.

cdr3_aa: CSVEEGTRYGYTF
cdr3_nt: TGCAGCGTTGAAGAGGGGACGAGATATGGCTACACCTTC
j_call: TRBJ1-2
d_call: NA
clone_size: many
v_call: TRBV29-1

cdr3_aa: CASSLGLVSNEQFF
cdr3_nt: TGTGCCAGCAGCTTGGGACTGGTCTCCAATGAGCAGTTCTTC
j_call: TRBJ2-1
d_call: NA
clone_size: many
v_call: TRBV7-3

cdr3_aa: CASSLRATRGGRFYNEQFF
cdr3_nt: TGTGCCAGCAGCCTCCGGGCTACCCGCGGCGGGAGATTCTACAATGAGCAGTTCTTC
j_call: TRBJ2-1
d_call: TRBD2
clone_size: few
v_call: TRBV3-1

cdr3_aa: CASTPGWYQETQYF
cdr3_nt: TGTGCCAGCACCCCAGGGTGGTACCAAGAGACCCAGTACTTC
j_call: TRBJ2-5
d_call: NA
clone_size: NA
v_call: TRBV28

cdr3_aa: CASRVREGTWAEAFF
cdr3_nt: TGTGCCAGCAGGGTAAGGGAGGGAACGTGGGCTGAAGCTTTCTTT
j_call: TRBJ1-1
d_call: NA
clone_size: many
v_call: TRBV6-6

cdr3_aa: CASTGLAGGPSRNEQFF
cdr3_nt: TGTGCCAGCACGGGACTAGCGGGAGGGCCCTCCCGGAATGAGCAGTTCTTC
j_call: TRBJ2-1
d_call: TRBD2
clone_size: many
v_call: TRBV2

cdr3_aa: CASSVNSDQHF
cdr3_nt: TGTGCCAGCAGCGTTAACAGTGACCAGCATTTT
j_call: TRBJ1-5
d_call: NA
clone_size: many
v_call: TRBV7-2

cdr3_aa: CASRSLSSGANVLTF
cdr3_nt: TGTGCCAGCAGGTCGCTCAGCTCTGGGGCCAACGTCCTGACTTTC
j_call: TRBJ2-6
d_call: NA
clone_size: many
v_call: TRBV7-2

cdr3_aa: CASSTDRGFGYTF
cdr3_nt: TGTGCCAGCAGCACGGACAGGGGGTTCGGCTACACCTTC
j_call: TRBJ1-2
d_call: TRBD1
clone_size: many
v_call: TRBV2

cdr3_aa: CASSTRGGAGELFF
cdr3_nt: TGTGCCAGCAGCACGAGGGGAGGGGCCGGGGAGCTGTTTTTT
j_call: TRBJ2-2
d_call: TRBD2
clone_size: NA
v_call: TRBV5-4

cdr3_aa: CAITGTANSPLHF
cdr3_nt: TGTGCCATAACCGGGACGGCCAATTCACCCCTCCACTTT
j_call: TRBJ1-6
d_call: NA
clone_size: once
v_call: TRBV10-3

cdr3_aa: CASSRTGDSNQPQHF
cdr3_nt: TGTGCCAGCAGCAGGACAGGGGATAGCAATCAGCCCCAGCATTTT
j_call: TRBJ1-5
d_call: TRBD1
clone_size: NA
v_call: TRBV6-1

cdr3_aa: CSARDRRQFNYGYTF
cdr3_nt: TGCAGTGCTAGAGATCGCCGACAGTTTAACTATGGCTACACCTTC
j_call: TRBJ1-2
d_call: NA
clone_size: NA
v_call: TRBV20-1

cdr3_aa: CASSLLGESGANVLTF
cdr3_nt: TGTGCCAGCAGCCTTCTAGGGGAGTCTGGGGCCAACGTCCTGACTTTC
j_call: TRBJ2-6
d_call: NA
clone_size: few
v_call: TRBV14

cdr3_aa: CASSLFRGGIRNEQFF
cdr3_nt: TGTGCCAGCAGTTTATTCAGGGGGGGTATAAGAAATGAGCAGTTCTTC
j_call: TRBJ2-1
d_call: NA
clone_size: many
v_call: TRBV27

cdr3_aa: CASSIGRDGQPQHF
cdr3_nt: TGTGCCAGTAGTATTGGCAGGGACGGCCAGCCCCAGCATTTT
j_call: TRBJ1-5
d_call: NA
clone_size: few
v_call: TRBV19

cdr3_aa: CASMTDAGEAFF
cdr3_nt: TGTGCCAGTATGACCGACGCGGGGGAAGCTTTCTTT
j_call: TRBJ1-1
d_call: NA
clone_size: many
v_call: TRBV19

cdr3_aa: CASSESDYEQYF
cdr3_nt: TGTGCCAGCAGTGAGTCAGACTACGAGCAGTACTTC
j_call: TRBJ2-7
d_call: NA
clone_size: many
v_call: TRBV2

cdr3_aa: CASSLDRVEAFF
cdr3_nt: TGTGCCAGCAGCTTAGACAGGGTGGAAGCTTTCTTT
j_call: TRBJ1-1
d_call: NA
clone_size: many
v_call: TRBV7-2

cdr3_aa: CSVEDLGTQYF
cdr3_nt: TGCAGCGTTGAAGATCTCGGGACCCAGTACTTC
j_call: TRBJ2-5
d_call: NA
clone_size: few
v_call: TRBV29-1

cdr3_aa: CASSIGWSTDTQYF
cdr3_nt: TGTGCCAGCAGTATAGGATGGAGCACAGATACGCAGTATTTT
j_call: TRBJ2-3
d_call: NA
clone_size: few
v_call: TRBV28

cdr3_aa: CASSLIDREETQYF
cdr3_nt: TGCGCCAGCAGCTTAATAGACAGGGAAGAGACCCAGTACTTC
j_call: TRBJ2-5
d_call: TRBD1
clone_size: many
v_call: TRBV5-1

cdr3_aa: CASSLVVGETFF
cdr3_nt: TGCGCCAGCAGCTTGGTTGTAGGGGAAACTTTCTTT
j_call: TRBJ1-1
d_call: NA
clone_size: NA
v_call: TRBV5-1

cdr3_aa: CAISELNTGVSNEQYF
cdr3_nt: TGTGCCATCAGTGAACTCAACACGGGAGTAAGTAACGAGCAGTACTTC
j_call: TRBJ2-7
d_call: NA
clone_size: once
v_call: TRBV10-3

cdr3_aa: CAISEWSENSGNTIYF
cdr3_nt: TGTGCCATCAGTGAGTGGAGCGAAAACTCTGGAAACACCATATATTTT
j_call: TRBJ1-3
d_call: NA
clone_size: many
v_call: TRBV10-3

cdr3_aa: CASSPPLPSTDTQYF
cdr3_nt: TGTGCCAGCTCACCACCGCTACCAAGCACAGATACGCAGTATTTT
j_call: TRBJ2-3
d_call: NA
clone_size: many
v_call: TRBV18

cdr3_aa: CASSPGSSQGSYEQYF
cdr3_nt: TGTGCCAGCAGCCCTGGGTCTTCACAGGGGTCCTACGAGCAGTACTTC
j_call: TRBJ2-7
d_call: TRBD1
clone_size: many
v_call: TRBV7-9

cdr3_aa: CASSQRTSGSRNEQFF
cdr3_nt: TGCGCCAGCAGCCAACGGACTAGCGGGAGTAGGAATGAGCAGTTCTTC
j_call: TRBJ2-1
d_call: TRBD2
clone_size: many
v_call: TRBV4-1

cdr3_aa: CSARELAVSYNEQFF
cdr3_nt: TGCAGTGCTAGGGAACTAGCGGTCTCCTACAATGAGCAGTTCTTC
j_call: TRBJ2-1
d_call: TRBD2
clone_size: many
v_call: TRBV20-1